This T cell receptor beta chain derives from a study of control samples from healthy donors and cancer patients. This table comes from immunoSEQ multiplex PCR, and its TCRdb copy is limited to in-frame clones, with some not included. The sample records some 74,000 clones, 94% being singletons. V was cut by 11 bases and J by 3 bases, with 11 bases left in between. Germline loops: CDR1 MNHEY, CDR2 SVGAGI. The CDR3 is 12 residues long. This clone was observed a single time. Specimen: blood. The TCR sequence derives from a woman aged 25-40 years in good health. The chain employs TRBV6-5 and TRBJ1-5; a weak D match, TRBD1 (5 bases). The CDR3 here is CAVKQVNQPQHF. For the CDR3, the DNA is TGTGCCGTGAAACAGGTCAATCAGCCCCAGCATTTT.